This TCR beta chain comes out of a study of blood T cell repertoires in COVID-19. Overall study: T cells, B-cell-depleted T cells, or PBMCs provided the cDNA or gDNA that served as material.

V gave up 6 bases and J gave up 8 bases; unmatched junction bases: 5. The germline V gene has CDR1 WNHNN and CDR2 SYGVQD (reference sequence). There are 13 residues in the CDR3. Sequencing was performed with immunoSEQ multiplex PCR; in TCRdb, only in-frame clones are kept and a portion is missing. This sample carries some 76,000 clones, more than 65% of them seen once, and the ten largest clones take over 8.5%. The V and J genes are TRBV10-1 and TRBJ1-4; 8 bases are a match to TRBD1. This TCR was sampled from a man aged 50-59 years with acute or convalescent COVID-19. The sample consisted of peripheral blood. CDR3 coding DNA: TGCGCCAGCAGCCGGGGGACAGGCGAAAAACTGTTTTTT. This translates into CASSRGTGEKLFF.